A selection of T cell receptor beta chains follows, all from one sample in a study of T cells in Graves' hyperthyroidism and ophthalmopathy. TCRdb recomputed calls from the multiplex PCR reads with MiXCR, one row per CDR3 protein. In the table there are roughly 200,000 distinct CDR3 sequences, around 17% of which are singletons. The sequencing input was blood. These receptors came from a man aged 40-49 years with Graves' hyperthyroidism. Each CDR3 is given with its conserved first and last residue. Each record gives: J gene, D gene, V gene, clone size, CDR3 length, CDR3 DNA, CDR3 protein. A D gene is named only where the DNA matches it firmly. Size tells how often a clone was seen (once, few, many) or the class of an expanded clone, and some rows leave it out.

TRBJ2-5 | - | TRBV20-1 | - | 12 | TGCAGTGCCCAACCCATAAAAGAGACCCAGTACTTC | CSAQPIKETQYF
TRBJ2-5 | - | TRBV3-1 | - | 19 | TGTGCCAGCAGCCAAGGTACCCACTCCAAGGGGGGACTCCAAGAGACCCAGTACTTC | CASSQGTHSKGGLQETQYF
TRBJ1-1 | - | TRBV3-1 | many | 13 | TGTGCCAGCAGCCAAGAGGGGGTCACTGAAGCTTTCTTT | CASSQEGVTEAFF
TRBJ2-5 | TRBD1 | TRBV12-3/TRBV12-4 | - | 15 | TGTGCCAGCAGCTCGGGACAGGGACCCCAAGAGACCCAGTACTTC | CASSSGQGPQETQYF
TRBJ1-3 | TRBD1 | TRBV2 | many | 15 | TGTGCCAGCGGACAGGGTACTTTCTCTGGAAACACCATATATTTT | CASGQGTFSGNTIYF
TRBJ1-1 | TRBD1 | TRBV6-2/TRBV6-3 | many | 15 | TGTGCCAGCAGTAACTCCGACAGGGGGCTCACTGAAGCTTTCTTT | CASSNSDRGLTEAFF
TRBJ2-1 | TRBD2 | TRBV20-1 | few | 18 | TGCAGTGCTAGAGATCCAACGGGGGGTCCGATAATTGGCAATGAGCAGTTCTTC | CSARDPTGGPIIGNEQFF
TRBJ2-1 | TRBD2 | TRBV28 | - | 14 | TGTACCAGCGTCCAAGCGGGGGTTCGGGGGGAGCAGTTCTTC | CTSVQAGVRGEQFF
TRBJ1-1 | TRBD1 | TRBV30 | many | 12 | TGTGCCTGGAGAACCCGACAGGGAGAAGCTTTCTTT | CAWRTRQGEAFF
TRBJ2-3 | - | TRBV30 | many | 13 | TGTGCCTGGAGTGTAGGGCGCACAGATACGCAGTATTTT | CAWSVGRTDTQYF
TRBJ2-1 | - | TRBV20-1 | many | 15 | TGCAGTGCTAGAGATCAAGGCAGGTTAGCAAATGAGCAGTTCTTC | CSARDQGRLANEQFF
TRBJ1-2 | - | TRBV28 | - | 15 | TGTGCCAGCAGGATCGCCGGGACGATTAGTTATGGCTACACCTTC | CASRIAGTISYGYTF
TRBJ1-1 | - | TRBV5-1 | many | 15 | TGCGCCAGCAGCTTGGACAGAGGCGCTTTTACTGAAGCTTTCTTT | CASSLDRGAFTEAFF
TRBJ2-1 | - | TRBV6-9 | - | 17 | TGTGCCAGCAGTTACTCGAAAACGGGGCGATACTACAATGAGCAGTTCTTC | CASSYSKTGRYYNEQFF
TRBJ1-4 | - | TRBV10-3 | few | 14 | TGTGCCATCAGTGATCGGTCCGCTAATGAAAAACTGTTTTTT | CAISDRSANEKLFF
TRBJ1-6 | - | TRBV4-3 | - | 14 | TGCGCCAGCAGCCAAGAGCAGGCGGGTTCACCCCTCCACTTT | CASSQEQAGSPLHF
TRBJ1-6 | TRBD1 | TRBV27 | many | 20 | TGTGCCAGCAGCGCCTCACGACAGGGAGCCGTCAGCTCCTATAATTCACCCCTCCACTTT | CASSASRQGAVSSYNSPLHF
TRBJ2-3 | - | TRBV30 | - | 13 | TGTGCCTGGAGTCGGGATGGCACAGATACGCAGTATTTT | CAWSRDGTDTQYF
TRBJ1-6 | - | TRBV5-1 | many | 15 | TGCGCCAGCAGCTTGGGGAGGGGGGATAATTCACCCCTCCACTTT | CASSLGRGDNSPLHF
TRBJ1-5 | TRBD1 | TRBV7-8 | many | 16 | TGTGCCAGCAGCCTAACTACAGGGGTGTTGGATCAGCCCCAGCATTTT | CASSLTTGVLDQPQHF
TRBJ1-5 | TRBD1 | TRBV19 | - | 15 | TGTGCCAGTAGTATGGCAGGGGGCGGCAATCAGCCCCAGCATTTT | CASSMAGGGNQPQHF
TRBJ1-5 | TRBD1 | TRBV19 | many | 15 | TGTGCCAGTAGCCCCGGACAGGGGGAGGAACAGCCCCAGCATTTT | CASSPGQGEEQPQHF
TRBJ2-3 | - | TRBV11-2 | many | 14 | TGTGCCAGCAGCTTAGCGTTTAGCACAGATACGCAGTATTTT | CASSLAFSTDTQYF
TRBJ2-3 | - | TRBV5-1 | few | 15 | TGCGCCAGCAGCTGGGGGGCAGGGGGCACAGATACGCAGTATTTT | CASSWGAGGTDTQYF
TRBJ1-2 | - | TRBV28 | many | 15 | TGTGCCAGCAGTTTTAGATTGAGAGGAAACTATGGCTACACCTTC | CASSFRLRGNYGYTF
TRBJ2-7 | TRBD1 | TRBV6-2/TRBV6-3 | many | 16 | TGTGCCAGCAGTTACCGCACCGGGACAGGTCCTACCGAGCAGTACTTC | CASSYRTGTGPTEQYF
TRBJ2-1 | - | TRBV7-9 | once | 14 | TGTGCCAGCAGCTTGAGGGGGGATTACAATGAGCAGTTCTTC | CASSLRGDYNEQFF
TRBJ2-7 | TRBD1 | TRBV11-2 | many | 15 | TGTGCCAGCAGCTTAACCCAGGGGGTGATGGACGAGCAGTACTTC | CASSLTQGVMDEQYF
TRBJ2-2 | - | TRBV2 | few | 13 | TGTGCCAGCAGTGGACAGAACACCGGGGAGCTGTTTTTT | CASSGQNTGELFF
TRBJ2-3 | TRBD1 | TRBV28 | many | 16 | TGTGCCAGCAGTTTCCAAGGACAGGGGGCAGGGGATACGCAGTATTTT | CASSFQGQGAGDTQYF
TRBJ1-2 | TRBD1 | TRBV18 | many | 14 | TGTGCCAGCACAGAACAGGGGGCGAACTATGGCTACACCTTC | CASTEQGANYGYTF
TRBJ2-2 | TRBD1 | TRBV20-1 | - | 16 | TGCAGTGCTAGAGACGGTGACAGGGCCGTCACCGGGGAGCTGTTTTTT | CSARDGDRAVTGELFF
TRBJ1-5 | - | TRBV6-6 | few | 14 | TGTGCCAGCAGTTACATCGGACACAATCAGCCCCAGCATTTT | CASSYIGHNQPQHF
TRBJ2-1 | - | TRBV30 | - | 13 | TGTGCCTGGAGTGGACAGGTGGGCAATGAGCAGTTCTTC | CAWSGQVGNEQFF
TRBJ2-6 | - | TRBV3-1 | few | 16 | TGTGCCAGCAGCCAAAACTTGGGGAGTGGGGCCAACGTCCTGACTTTC | CASSQNLGSGANVLTF
TRBJ2-7 | - | TRBV13 | many | 14 | TGTGCCAGCAGCTGGCAGGGTAGGTCTAACGAGCAGTACTTC | CASSWQGRSNEQYF
TRBJ2-1 | - | TRBV14 | - | 16 | TGTGCCAGCAGCCGCAGGACCTCCTCAGATATGAATGAGCAGTTCTTC | CASSRRTSSDMNEQFF
TRBJ2-2 | - | TRBV3-1 | - | 14 | TGTGCCAGCAGCCACCGGGAGCCCACCGGGGAGCTGTTTTTT | CASSHREPTGELFF
TRBJ2-1 | TRBD1 | TRBV30 | many | 16 | TGTGCCTGGAGTGTACGCTTGGGACAGGGGAGGCATGAGCAGTTCTTC | CAWSVRLGQGRHEQFF
TRBJ2-3 | - | TRBV3-1 | many | 18 | TGTGCCAGCAGTCAAGGCATATTCAGGGCGGGACGCGCAGATACGCAGTATTTT | CASSQGIFRAGRADTQYF
TRBJ2-1 | TRBD2 | TRBV24-1 | - | 16 | TGTGCCACCAGTGACCGGACTAGCGGGGGATACAATGAGCAGTTCTTC | CATSDRTSGGYNEQFF
TRBJ2-7 | TRBD1 | TRBV7-9 | many | 14 | TGTGCCAGCAGCTTTCCGGGACAGGGCCGGGAGCAGTACTTC | CASSFPGQGREQYF
TRBJ1-6 | - | TRBV4-2 | - | 15 | TGTGCCAGCAGCCAAGCCGGGACGCAGAATTCACCCCTCCACTTT | CASSQAGTQNSPLHF
TRBJ2-7 | - | TRBV9 | many | 14 | TGTGCCAGCAGCGTAGAAGTCACCGCCTACGAGCAGTACTTC | CASSVEVTAYEQYF